This T cell receptor (beta chain) was recovered during a study of T cell responses to AZD1222 COVID-19 vaccine. Study outcomes and limitations: Once two AZD1222 doses were given, Spike-specific TCR breadth and depth went up. Targets within unmutated variant regions were reportedly found for nearly half of spike-specific TCRs. There were mostly white British donors and more females than males, and clonal diversity was possibly underestimated.

The table lists this clone with a count of one. The antigen is not known. The germline V and J ends were trimmed by 5 bases and 7 bases, with 14 bases remaining between them. This CDR3 is built from 14 residues. The germline V gene has CDR1 SNHLY and CDR2 FYNNEI. Second-dose groups at about 4 or about 12 weeks were pooled. The method was immunoSEQ multiplex PCR; TCRdb's version includes in-frame clones alone and lacks a portion of them. Found here are 150,000 to 200,000 clones, approximately 93% of them singletons; the top ten hold 1% to 1.5%. This specimen was peripheral blood, taken 28 days after the second AZD1222 dose. This chain uses TRBV2 with TRBJ1-4; maybe TRBD1 (6 bases). This TCR was sampled from an adult who received the AZD1222 COVID-19 vaccine. The CDR3, as DNA: TGTGCCAGCAGTTTCAGGGGCGAGGGTGAAAAACTGTTTTTT. This translates into CASSFRGEGEKLFF.